Detailed here is one T cell receptor (beta chain). Germline V lookup: CDR1 LGHNA, CDR2 YSLEER. The CDR3 runs 15 residues. Deletions cut 1 base from V and 3 bases from J, with 12 bases between. This specimen belongs to a study of T cell changes during pregnancy in multiple sclerosis. Here immunoSEQ multiplex PCR was the method, and the copy in TCRdb shows in-frame clones only, minus some. The profile shows 60,000 to 75,000 clones, more than 85% of them singletons. The sample here was peripheral blood, taken before pregnancy. The receptor's source is a female donor with multiple sclerosis, enrolled in a pregnancy study. The chain joins TRBV4-3 to TRBJ1-2, with D perhaps matching TRBD1 (6 bases). CDR3 loop: CASSQVRQVYYGYTF. In DNA, the CDR3 is TGCGCCAGCAGCCAAGTCAGACAGGTTTACTATGGCTACACCTTC.